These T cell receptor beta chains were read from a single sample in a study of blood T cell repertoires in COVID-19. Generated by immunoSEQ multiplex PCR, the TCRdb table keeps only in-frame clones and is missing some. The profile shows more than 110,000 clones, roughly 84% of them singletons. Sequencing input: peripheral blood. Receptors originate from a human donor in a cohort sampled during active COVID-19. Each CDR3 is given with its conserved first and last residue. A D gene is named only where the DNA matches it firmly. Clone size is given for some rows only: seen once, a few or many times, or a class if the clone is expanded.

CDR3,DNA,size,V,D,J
CASSRGGRETQYF,TGTGCCAGTAGCCGGGGGGGCCGGGAGACCCAGTACTTC,.,TRBV19,TRBD2,TRBJ2-5
CASSSGPRGGAGLYTGELFF,TGCGCCAGCAGCTCTGGGCCTCGCGGGGGGGCCGGCCTGTACACCGGGGAGCTGTTTTTT,.,TRBV5-1,TRBD2,TRBJ2-2
CASSLGPGQGHGELFF,TGTGCCAGCAGCTTAGGTCCGGGACAGGGGCACGGGGAGCTGTTTTTT,.,TRBV11-3,TRBD1,TRBJ2-2
CASSSTGVNEQFF,TGTGCCAGCAGTTCCACAGGGGTCAATGAGCAGTTCTTC,.,TRBV12-3/TRBV12-4,TRBD1,TRBJ2-1
CASGTGPAGRLFGNTIYF,TGTGCCAGCGGGACCGGACCAGCGGGACGGCTCTTTGGAAACACCATATATTTT,.,TRBV11-2,.,TRBJ1-3
CASSPIGTISYEQYF,TGTGCCAGCAGTCCGATCGGGACTATCTCCTACGAGCAGTACTTC,.,TRBV27,TRBD2,TRBJ2-7
CASGGGGPLDTQYF,TGTGCCAGCGGGGGCGGGGGGCCGTTAGATACGCAGTATTTT,many,TRBV6-5,TRBD2,TRBJ2-3
CASSASSDSRTGELFF,TGTGCCAGCAGCGCCTCGAGCGACTCGAGGACCGGGGAGCTGTTTTTT,.,TRBV9,.,TRBJ2-2
CASSIDRTAGETQYF,TGTGCCAGTAGTATCGACAGGACCGCGGGAGAGACCCAGTACTTC,few,TRBV19,.,TRBJ2-5
CASSRGSLYSNQPQHF,TGTGCCAGCAGCAGGGGGAGTCTTTATAGCAATCAGCCCCAGCATTTT,.,TRBV5-6,.,TRBJ1-5
CASSDRAGGDLF,TGTGCCAGCAGTGACCGGGCGGGGGGTGACCTATTT,.,TRBV6-1,TRBD2,TRBJ2-3
CASTGSATKETQYF,TGTGCCAGCACTGGCAGTGCGACAAAAGAGACCCAGTACTTC,.,TRBV5-4,.,TRBJ2-5
CASSVGTSGQETQYF,TGTGCCAGCAGCGTAGGGACTAGCGGACAAGAGACCCAGTACTTC,.,TRBV9,TRBD2,TRBJ2-5
CASSFRTVRSSYNEQFF,TGCGCCAGCAGCTTTCGGACAGTTAGAAGCTCCTACAATGAGCAGTTCTTC,.,TRBV5-1,.,TRBJ2-1
CASSYSGSGANVLTF,TGTGCCAGCAGTTACTCCGGGTCTGGGGCCAACGTCCTGACTTTC,.,TRBV6-5,.,TRBJ2-6
CATSDRGLDEAFF,TGTGCCACCAGTGACAGGGGGCTAGATGAAGCTTTCTTT,.,TRBV24-1,TRBD1,TRBJ1-1
CASSLFRSGQFF,TGTGCCAGCAGCTTGTTCCGCTCAGGACAGTTCTTC,.,TRBV11-2,.,TRBJ2-1
CASSSSGGLGDTQYF,TGTGCCAGCAGCTCGAGCGGGGGTCTTGGAGATACGCAGTATTTT,.,TRBV7-6,TRBD2,TRBJ2-3
CASSSSGISTDTQYF,TGTGCCAGCAGCTCTAGCGGGATTAGCACAGATACGCAGTATTTT,.,TRBV7-9,TRBD2,TRBJ2-3
CASSPGQGRSPLHF,TGTGCCAGCAGTCCGGGACAGGGGCGTTCACCCCTCCACTTT,once,TRBV6-4,TRBD1,TRBJ1-6
CASSISTDGYTF,TGTGCCAGTAGTATTAGCACCGACGGCTACACCTTC,once,TRBV19,.,TRBJ1-2
CASSYGTGVVNTEAFF,TGTGCCAGCAGTTACGGGACAGGGGTGGTGAACACTGAAGCTTTCTTT,once,TRBV6-5,TRBD1,TRBJ1-1
CASSQVGHLRDTQYF,TGTGCCAGCAGCCAAGTGGGACACCTACGAGATACGCAGTATTTT,.,TRBV14,.,TRBJ2-3
CASSLEDGRIQPQHF,TGTGCCAGCAGCTTAGAAGATGGGAGAATACAGCCCCAGCATTTT,.,TRBV7-2,.,TRBJ1-5
CASSQRTGSNSPLHF,TGCGCCAGCAGCCAACGGACAGGGTCCAATTCACCCCTCCACTTT,few,TRBV5-1,TRBD1,TRBJ1-6
CASSSTGIYGYTF,TGTGCCAGCAGCTCAACAGGGATCTATGGCTACACCTTC,.,TRBV7-2,.,TRBJ1-2
CASSLLVGTGLFF,TGTGCCAGCAGTTTGCTGGTCGGGACAGGGCTGTTTTTT,.,TRBV28,TRBD1,TRBJ1-4
CASSSTGGRVNYGYTF,TGTGCCAGCAGCTCCACAGGGGGCAGAGTTAACTATGGCTACACCTTC,.,TRBV7-9,TRBD1,TRBJ1-2
CASRGQFSYNEQFF,TGTGCCAGTAGGGGACAGTTCTCCTACAATGAGCAGTTCTTC,.,TRBV19,TRBD1,TRBJ2-1
CASTVAGTVRSYNSPLHF,TGTGCCAGCACTGTAGCCGGGACAGTAAGATCCTATAATTCACCCCTCCACTTT,.,TRBV27,TRBD1,TRBJ1-6
CASSVGTVASGVRNEQFF,TGTGCCAGCAGCGTAGGCACGGTCGCTAGCGGGGTCCGAAATGAGCAGTTCTTC,.,TRBV9,TRBD2,TRBJ2-1
CSAWRGSVHHF,TGCAGTGCTTGGAGGGGATCGGTCCACCATTTT,.,TRBV20-1,.,TRBJ1-5
CASQPSGGGETQYF,TGTGCCAGTCAGCCCTCAGGGGGCGGTGAGACCCAGTACTTC,few,TRBV18,TRBD1,TRBJ2-5
CASRGAYSYNEQFF,TGCGCCAGCAGAGGGGCCTACTCCTACAATGAGCAGTTCTTC,.,TRBV5-1,.,TRBJ2-1
CATSDPTGKETQYF,TGTGCCACCAGTGATCCCACAGGGAAAGAGACCCAGTACTTC,.,TRBV24-1,.,TRBJ2-5